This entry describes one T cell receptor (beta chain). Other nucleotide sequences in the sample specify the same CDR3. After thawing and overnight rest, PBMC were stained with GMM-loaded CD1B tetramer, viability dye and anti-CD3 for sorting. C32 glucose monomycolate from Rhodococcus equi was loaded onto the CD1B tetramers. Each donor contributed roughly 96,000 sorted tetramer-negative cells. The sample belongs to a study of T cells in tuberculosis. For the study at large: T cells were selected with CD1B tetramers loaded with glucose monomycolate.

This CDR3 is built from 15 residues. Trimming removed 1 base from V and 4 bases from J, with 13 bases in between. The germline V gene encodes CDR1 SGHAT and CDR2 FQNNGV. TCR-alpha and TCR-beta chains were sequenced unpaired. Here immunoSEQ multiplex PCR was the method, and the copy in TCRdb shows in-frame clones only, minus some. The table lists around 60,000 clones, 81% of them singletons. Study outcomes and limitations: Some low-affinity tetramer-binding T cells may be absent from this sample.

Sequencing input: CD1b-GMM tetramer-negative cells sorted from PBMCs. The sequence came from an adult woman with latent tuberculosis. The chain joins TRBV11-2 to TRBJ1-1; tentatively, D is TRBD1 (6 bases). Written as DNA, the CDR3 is TGTGCCAGCAGCTTAGTACAGGGCAGTGGCACTGAAGCTTTCTTT. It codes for CASSLVQGSGTEAFF.